The next 22 T cell receptor beta chains were all read from a single sample in a study of cytomegalovirus exposure and HLA in healthy donors. The PCR was carried out with 60 Vbeta primers and 13 Jbeta primers. Clones were sequenced by immunoSEQ multiplex PCR, and TCRdb holds only the in-frame ones, with some missing. The sample holds tens of thousands of clones, around 76% seen once. The sample was PBMCs. The receptors stem from a man between 18 and 29 years old in good health and CMV-seronegative.

This clone was detected a few times. The chain couples TRBV7-2 to TRBJ2-2; 7 nucleotides line up with TRBD1. J gave up 4 bases and V 4 bases, and 6 bases lay outside the gene matches. CDR3 size: 15 residues. Germline CDR1 and CDR2: SGHTA and FQGNSA. CDR3 nucleotides: TGTGCCAGCAGCTCAGCTAGGGGGCGCACCGGGGAGCTGTTTTTT. As protein: CASSSARGRTGELFF.

V gene TRBV19 combines with J gene TRBJ1-4, with no clear D. V lost 7 bases and J 8 bases, leaving 20 bases between the germline ends. CDR3 length: 15 amino acids. Germline V lookup: CDR1 LNHDA, CDR2 SQIVND (reference sequence). CDR3 residues: CASTPLGGLGEKLFF. The CDR3 DNA follows: TGTGCCAGTACCCCACTCGGAGGGCTGGGAGAAAAACTGTTTTTT. Filled out from reference TRBV19 and TRBJ1-4, the complete variable domain reads DGGITQSPKYLFRKEGQNVTLSCEQNLNHDAMYWYRQDPGQGLRLIYYSQIVNDFQKGDIAEGYSVSREKKESFPLTVTSAQKNPTAFYLCASTPLGGLGEKLFFGSGTQLSVL.

The rearrangement links TRBV7-6 to TRBJ2-1, with D possibly TRBD2 on 6 matching bases. Trimming cost V 4 bases and J 2 bases, with 15 bases left between them. Looked up from germline, CDR1 is SGHVS and CDR2 is FNYEAQ. The CDR3 runs 16 residues. The CDR3 region is CASSSQLADAYNEQFF. CDR3 in DNA: TGTGCCAGCAGCTCCCAATTAGCGGACGCCTACAATGAGCAGTTCTTC. The whole variable domain, remainder taken from reference TRBV7-6 and TRBJ2-1, is GAGVSQSPRYKVTKRGQDVALRCDPISGHVSLYWYRQALGQGPEFLTYFNYEAQQDKSGLPNDRFSAERPEGSISTLTIQRTEQRDSAMYRCASSSQLADAYNEQFFGPGTRLTVL.

The V call is TRBV7-9, the J call TRBJ1-5; 7 positions match TRBD1. Trimming removed 5 bases from V and 3 bases from J; junction bases left unmatched: 7. This CDR3 spans 15 amino acids. In germline, CDR1 is SEHNR, CDR2 FQNEAQ (reference sequence). DNA for the CDR3: TGTGCCAGCAGCCCGGGGACAGCGCTCAATCAGCCCCAGCATTTT. Residues: CASSPGTALNQPQHF.

Here the CDR3 reads CASMAFGFEKLFF. The CDR3 nucleotides read TGTGCCAGCATGGCTTTCGGGTTTGAAAAACTGTTTTTT. V and J are TRBV6-4 and TRBJ1-4; D gene unclear. Germline V gives CDR1 MRHNA, CDR2 SNTAGT. With 7 bases removed from V and 7 bases from J, the gap between germline ends came to 13 bases. This CDR3 is 13 amino acids long.

This sequence joins TRBV28 and TRBJ1-2; no reliable D call. CDR1 and CDR2 (germline): MDHEN, SYDVKM. Between the trimmed V and J ends, which lost 2 bases and 5 bases, there was a span of 6 bases. The length of the CDR3 is 12 residues. The CDR3: CASSLLRYGYTF. CDR3 nucleotides: TGTGCCAGCAGTTTACTACGGTATGGCTACACCTTC.

This clone is medium-sized. This chain links TRBV4-2 with TRBJ2-3; a possible D gene is TRBD2 (7 bases). Germline V gene lookup returns CDR1 LGHNA and CDR2 YNFKEQ. CDR3 length equals 16 residues. V was pared by 0 bases and J by 5 bases, with 15 bases between. The CDR3 loop reads CASSQDWGGPVDTQYF. CDR3 nucleotide sequence: TGTGCCAGCAGCCAAGATTGGGGGGGCCCGGTAGATACGCAGTATTTT.

The CDR3 reads CASSQSQGAHYEQYV. The DNA for the CDR3 is TGTGCCAGCAGCCAATCCCAGGGGGCGCATTACGAGCAGTACGTC. The rearrangement uses TRBV6-5 and TRBJ2-7; 8 bases are shared with TRBD1. The V segment lost 6 bases and the J segment 4 bases; nucleotides outside the gene matches: 11. CDR3 length equals 15 residues. Per the germline V gene, CDR1 is MNHEY and CDR2 is SVGAGI.

CDR3 region: CASSISAGGNTEAFF. DNA of the CDR3: TGTGCCAGTAGTATATCGGCAGGGGGGAACACTGAAGCTTTCTTT. V and J are TRBV19 and TRBJ1-1; 7 nucleotides line up with TRBD1. Losses at the gene ends were 2 bases for V and 1 base for J; bases not matched to a gene: 4. Germline CDR1 reads LNHDA; CDR2 reads SQIVND (reference sequence). The CDR3 is 15 residues long. The full variable domain, completed using reference TRBV19 and TRBJ1-1, is DGGITQSPKYLFRKEGQNVTLSCEQNLNHDAMYWYRQDPGQGLRLIYYSQIVNDFQKGDIAEGYSVSREKKESFPLTVTSAQKNPTAFYLCASSISAGGNTEAFFGQGTRLTVV.

This clone appeared a few times. The chain recombines TRBV6-1 with TRBJ2-6; D remains ambiguous. Per the germline V gene, CDR1 is MNHNS and CDR2 is SASEGT. The CDR3 extends over 16 amino acids. V was shortened by 2 bases and J by 1 base, with 9 bases between the two germline ends. The CDR3 region is CASSESSRSGANVLTF. DNA for the CDR3: TGTGCCAGCAGTGAATCCTCCAGGTCTGGGGCCAACGTCCTGACTTTC.

This clone was observed a handful of times. CDR3: CASSQGQSSGNTIYF. CDR3 DNA: TGCGCCAGCAGCCAGGGACAGTCCTCTGGAAACACCATATATTTT. The rearrangement uses TRBV10-2 and TRBJ1-3; 7 nucleotides line up with TRBD1. Germline loops: CDR1 WSHSY, CDR2 SAAADI. CDR3 length: 15 residues. The V gene end was trimmed by 6 bases and the J gene end by 0 bases; junction bases not matched to a gene: 5.

The chain carries TRBV19 and TRBJ1-5; no definite D call. Germline CDR1 and CDR2: LNHDA and SQIVND (reference sequence). There are 16 residues in the CDR3. Trimming cost V 3 bases and J 0 bases, with 12 bases left between them. The DNA for the CDR3 is TGTGCCAGTAGTATTGAGGGAGGGTTTAGCAATCAGCCCCAGCATTTT. This encodes CASSIEGGFSNQPQHF. The full variable domain, with the rest looked up from reference TRBV19 and TRBJ1-5, is DGGITQSPKYLFRKEGQNVTLSCEQNLNHDAMYWYRQDPGQGLRLIYYSQIVNDFQKGDIAEGYSVSREKKESFPLTVTSAQKNPTAFYLCASSIEGGFSNQPQHFGDGTRLSIL.

The chain couples TRBV4-1 to TRBJ2-1; a possible D gene is TRBD1 (6 bases). Germline V gene data show CDR1 as MGHRA and CDR2 as YSYEKL. The CDR3 consists of 12 residues. V was trimmed by 4 bases and J by 10 bases, leaving 11 bases between them. CDR3 sequence (DNA): TGCGCCAGCAGCCTAATACAGGGAGAGCAGTTCTTC. This encodes CASSLIQGEQFF.

The rearrangement joins TRBV7-7 to TRBJ2-5, with 11 bases fitting TRBD2. Germline V lookup: CDR1 SSHAT, CDR2 FNYEAQ (reference sequence). V trimming: 5 bases; J trimming: 1 base; junction bases outside the gene matches: 3. The CDR3 spans 15 residues. The CDR3 nucleotides are TGTGCCAGCAGCGCTAGCGGGGGGAGCCAAGAGACCCAGTACTTC. Amino acid sequence: CASSASGGSQETQYF.

In DNA form, the CDR3 reads TGCAGCGTTGAAGCCCGCATAAACAGGCCGTCGAGCTCCTACGAGCAGTACGTC. This sequence encodes CSVEARINRPSSSYEQYV. The rearrangement joins TRBV29-1 to TRBJ2-7, with D possibly being TRBD1 (5 bases). This CDR3 comprises 18 residues. Germline CDR1 is SQVTM and CDR2 is ANQGSEA. Trimming pared 1 base from V and 0 bases from J, leaving 22 bases between.

This sequence joins TRBV7-2 and TRBJ2-3, with 8 positions matching TRBD2. The length of the CDR3 is 14 residues. CDR1 SGHTA and CDR2 FQGNSA come from the germline V gene. The V gene end was trimmed by 3 bases and the J gene end by 1 base; junction bases not matched to a gene: 0. The CDR3 nucleotides are TGTGCCAGCAGCTTCGGGGGGGGCACAGATACGCAGTATTTT. Amino acid sequence: CASSFGGGTDTQYF.

V gene TRBV7-6 combines with J gene TRBJ1-1, with D possibly matching TRBD1 (5 bases). Trimming pared 4 bases from V and 1 base from J, leaving 10 bases between. The length of the CDR3 is 14 residues. Germline V gives CDR1 SGHVS, CDR2 FNYEAQ. CDR3 in amino acids: CASSYQGGNTEAFF. The DNA for the CDR3 is TGTGCCAGCAGCTATCAGGGAGGGAACACTGAAGCTTTCTTT.

The V and J genes are TRBV11-2 and TRBJ1-2; D is possibly TRBD1 (5 bases). Deletions cut 4 bases from V and 6 bases from J, with 12 bases between. This CDR3 is built from 13 residues. Germline-derived CDR1 and CDR2 are SGHAT and FQNNGV. DNA for the CDR3: TGTGCCAGCAGCTCCCGGGGGTCGGATGGCTACACCTTC. It yields the protein CASSSRGSDGYTF.

Only one count was recorded for this clone. The rearrangement uses TRBV30 and TRBJ1-4; D gene unclear. The CDR3 contains 13 residues. The V gene lost 0 bases and the J gene lost 4 bases, with 6 bases spanning the gap. Germline CDR1 reads GTSNPN; CDR2 reads SVGIG (reference sequence). Here the CDR3 DNA reads TGTGCCTGGAGTGTAAGCGGTAATGAAAAACTGTTTTTT. Encoded protein: CAWSVSGNEKLFF.

CDR3 residues: CASSSPAELNTGELFF. CDR3 nucleotide sequence: TGTGCCAGCAGTTCCCCGGCGGAACTAAACACCGGGGAGCTGTTTTTT. The V and J genes are TRBV28 and TRBJ2-2; D gene ambiguous. The CDR3 totals 16 residues. V was clipped by 4 bases and J by 2 bases, with 14 bases between them. CDR1 and CDR2 (germline): MDHEN, SYDVKM.

This clone was counted once. This chain links TRBV18 with TRBJ1-2; D may be TRBD1 (5 bases). V lost 3 bases and J 8 bases, leaving 13 bases between the germline ends. CDR3 length: 13 residues. The V gene's germline CDR1 is KGHSH and CDR2 LQKENI. In DNA, the CDR3 is TGTGCCAGCTCACCTTTACAGGCGGACGGCTACACCTTC. Amino acid sequence: CASSPLQADGYTF.

The chain couples TRBV6-5 to TRBJ2-5; maybe TRBD2 (6 bases). Judging by the DNA end, TRBJ2-7 fits better; the J call may be wrong. CDR3 length: 14 amino acids. Per germline, CDR1 MNHEY and CDR2 SVGAGI. The chain's CDR3 is CASSSPGDGYEQYF. CDR3 nucleotide sequence: TGTGCCAGCAGTTCCCCGGGGGACGGCTACGAGCAGTACTTC.